This T cell receptor (beta chain) came from a study of control samples from healthy donors and cancer patients. TCRdb's table, derived via immunoSEQ multiplex PCR, lists solely in-frame clones and lacks some. The table includes more than 95,000 clones, 87% detected once. Germline-derived CDR1 and CDR2 are MNHEY and SVGAGI. This CDR3 region has 14 residues. V was cut by 4 bases and J by 5 bases, with 11 bases left in between. Sequenced input: blood. The chain employs TRBV6-5 and TRBJ2-2, with TRBD1 as a possible D gene (6 bases). The TCR sequence derives from a middle-aged man in good health. The CDR3 nucleotides read TGTGCCAGCAGTTGGACAGTCATTACCGGGGAGCTGTTTTTT. Translating gives CASSWTVITGELFF.